One and the same sample provided the 28 T cell receptor beta chains below, sequenced in a study of T cell responses to AZD1222 COVID-19 vaccine. Profiling relied on immunoSEQ multiplex PCR, and the TCRdb table lists in-frame clones only, not all of them. Of around 190,000 clones detected, approximately 86% appear once; the ten largest clones hold approximately 10%. The sequences come from peripheral blood, collected 28 days after the second AZD1222 dose. These receptors originate from an adult who received the AZD1222 COVID-19 vaccine.

The chain links TRBV6-5 to TRBJ2-5, with 7 positions matching TRBD1. CDR3 length: 13 amino acids. Trimming took 6 bases from V and 9 from J; bases not matched to a gene: 10. CDR1 is MNHEY, CDR2 SVGAGI, per germline. The CDR3 DNA reads TGTGCCAGCAGGGGGCAACAGGGGAGAGCCCAGTACTTC. Protein sequence: CASRGQQGRAQYF.

This clone was observed a single time. The rearrangement links TRBV5-1 to TRBJ2-1; D ambiguous. The CDR3 sequence is 16 residues long. Trimming removed 0 bases from V and 5 bases from J, with 15 bases in between. The V gene's germline CDR1 is SGHRS and CDR2 YFSETQ. CDR3 nucleotide sequence: TGCGCCAGCAGCTTGGATGGGGTACCTCCTAACAATGAGCAGTTCTTC. Protein: CASSLDGVPPNNEQFF. The variable domain in full, with the rest retrieved from reference TRBV5-1 and TRBJ2-1, is KAGVTQTPRYLIKTRGQQVTLSCSPISGHRSVSWYQQTPGQGLQFLFEYFSETQRNKGNFPGRFSGRQFSNSRSEMNVSTLELGDSALYLCASSLDGVPPNNEQFFGPGTRLTVL.

This rearrangement joins TRBV5-1 to TRBJ1-6; tentative D call: TRBD1 (5 bases). The CDR3 has 15 residues. V gave up 1 base and J gave up 10 bases, with 15 bases separating them. Per germline, CDR1 SGHRS and CDR2 YFSETQ. CDR3 DNA sequence: TGCGCCAGCAGCTTGTCAGGGATCGATCGGTCACCCCTCCACTTT. It is translated as CASSLSGIDRSPLHF.

The gene calls are TRBV6-5 and TRBJ1-2; D remains unclear. There are 12 residues in the CDR3. V was clipped by 4 bases and J by 8 bases, with 11 bases between them. CDR1 is MNHEY and CDR2 is SVGAGI in the germline V gene. CDR3 DNA: TGTGCCAGCAGTTCCCGGGCTGGGGGCTACACCTTC. This sequence encodes CASSSRAGGYTF.

This chain links TRBV29-1 with TRBJ1-1; D is perhaps TRBD1 (6 bases). Germline CDR1 is SQVTM and CDR2 is ANQGSEA. This CDR3 spans 13 amino acids. Trimming pared 5 bases from V and 12 bases from J, leaving 22 bases between. The CDR3 reads CSVFSGAFIETFF. The DNA for the CDR3 is TGCAGCGTTTTCTCAGGGGCGTTTATAGAGACTTTCTTT.

The chain recombines TRBV7-3 with TRBJ2-3, with 7 bases lining up with TRBD2. The CDR3 contains 15 residues. Germline V lookup: CDR1 SGHTA, CDR2 FQGTGA. J gave up 4 bases and V 0 bases, and 4 bases lay outside the gene matches. The CDR3 region is CASSLTGSGADTQYF. The CDR3 DNA reads TGTGCCAGCAGCTTAACGGGAAGCGGGGCAGATACGCAGTATTTT.

The rearrangement links TRBV19 to TRBJ1-2, with D uncertain. V was shortened by 1 base and J by 1 base, with 13 bases between the two germline ends. CDR3 length: 16 residues. Germline V CDR1 and CDR2: LNHDA, SQIVND (reference sequence). DNA for the CDR3: TGTGCCAGTAGTATAGCGTTTATGGAGGGTAACTATGGCTACACCTTC. Its translation: CASSIAFMEGNYGYTF. The full variable domain, with the rest looked up from reference TRBV19 and TRBJ1-2, is DGGITQSPKYLFRKEGQNVTLSCEQNLNHDAMYWYRQDPGQGLRLIYYSQIVNDFQKGDIAEGYSVSREKKESFPLTVTSAQKNPTAFYLCASSIAFMEGNYGYTFGSGTRLTVV.

The rearrangement uses TRBV12-5 and TRBJ2-1; TRBD2 agrees at 7 bases. This CDR3 spans 16 amino acids. The junction had 7 bases not matched to a gene; V was cut back by 5 bases and J by 0 bases. Germline values: CDR1 LGHNT, CDR2 FRNRAP. CDR3: CASGGPGGSSYNEQFF. In DNA, the CDR3 is TGTGCTAGTGGTGGTCCCGGGGGGAGCTCCTACAATGAGCAGTTCTTC. The full variable domain, its missing parts supplied by reference TRBV12-5 and TRBJ2-1, is DARVTQTPRHKVTEMGQEVTMRCQPILGHNTVFWYRQTMMQGLELLAYFRNRAPLDDSGMPKDRFSAEMPDATLATLKIQPSEPRDSAVYFCASGGPGGSSYNEQFFGPGTRLTVL.

The chain has TRBV10-3 and TRBJ1-3, with D possibly TRBD1 on 6 matching bases. Trimming stripped 4 bases from V and 0 bases from J, with 10 bases between. CDR1 and CDR2 (germline): ENHRY, SYGVKD. The CDR3 contains 15 residues. CDR3 nucleotides: TGTGCCATCAGTGGGAACAGGGACTCTGGAAACACCATATATTTT. This gives the protein CAISGNRDSGNTIYF.

CDR3 region: CASSTPGLAGYEQYF. The CDR3 DNA follows: TGTGCCAGTAGTACTCCGGGACTAGCGGGTTACGAGCAGTACTTC. The chain is built from TRBV19 and TRBJ2-7, with 12 bases aligning to TRBD2. CDR1 and CDR2 (germline): LNHDA, SQIVND (reference sequence). The CDR3 runs to 15 residues. V lost 4 bases to trimming and J lost 4 bases; unmatched junction nucleotides: 5.

The rearrangement uses TRBV27 and TRBJ2-7; D may be TRBD2 (5 bases). The CDR3 consists of 15 residues. Germline CDR1 MNHEY, CDR2 SMNVEV (reference sequence). Trimming stripped 5 bases from V and 7 bases from J, with 21 bases between. The CDR3 coding sequence is TGTGCCAGCAGTATTATCCCGGGGAGCGCTGTAGAGCAGTACTTC. It encodes CASSIIPGSAVEQYF.

This sequence joins TRBV30 and TRBJ1-1; 9 bases fit TRBD1. The V segment lost 0 bases and the J segment 5 bases; nucleotides outside the gene matches: 7. The CDR3 loop spans 15 amino acids. Per the germline V gene, CDR1 is GTSNPN and CDR2 is SVGIG (reference sequence). The CDR3 DNA sequence: TGTGCCTGGAGTGTACCCGGACAGGGGTGGACTGAAGCTTTCTTT. As protein: CAWSVPGQGWTEAFF.

This chain joins TRBV14 and TRBJ2-1, with TRBD1 matching over 8 bases. CDR3 length: 15 amino acids. Germline CDR1 SGHDN, CDR2 FVKESK. V trimming: 4 bases; J trimming: 9 bases; junction bases outside the gene matches: 11. DNA for the CDR3: TGTGCCAGCAGCCGACGGACAGGGCTAAGGGTTGAGCAGTTCTTC. This sequence encodes CASSRRTGLRVEQFF.

This chain uses TRBV7-3 with TRBJ1-3, with D unresolved. V dropped 3 bases and J dropped 0 bases, with 6 bases sitting between them. Germline CDR1 and CDR2: SGHTA and FQGTGA. The CDR3 is 14 residues long. CDR3 region: CASSLGASGNTIYF. In DNA form, the CDR3 reads TGTGCCAGCAGCTTGGGAGCCTCTGGAAACACCATATATTTT.

In its sample, this clone was seen once. The V and J genes are TRBV5-5 and TRBJ1-2, with D perhaps TRBD1 (5 bases). This CDR3 is built from 14 residues. The germline gives CDR1 SGHKS, CDR2 YYEKEE (reference sequence). V was shortened by 0 bases and J by 4 bases, with 10 bases between the two germline ends. This chain's CDR3 is CASSLASGTYGYTF. DNA for the CDR3: TGTGCCAGCAGCTTGGCGTCAGGGACCTATGGCTACACCTTC.

CDR3 residues: CASSQTGRSNEKLFF. CDR3 nucleotides: TGTGCCAGCAGCCAGACAGGGAGGTCTAATGAAAAACTGTTTTTT. The chain employs TRBV3-1 (or the pseudogene TRBV3-2) and TRBJ1-4, with 7 positions matching TRBD1. The length of the CDR3 is 15 residues. V gave up 3 bases and J gave up 3 bases; unmatched junction bases: 4. Germline CDR1 reads LGHDT; CDR2 reads YNNKEL (reference sequence).

The rearrangement joins TRBV6-5 to TRBJ1-2; the match to TRBD1 covers 7 bases. This CDR3 is built from 13 residues. The trim removed 5 bases at V and 2 bases at J, leaving 2 bases unmatched. Germline CDR1 and CDR2: MNHEY and SVGAGI. CDR3 region: CASSRQGNYGYTF. CDR3 in DNA: TGTGCCAGCAGTCGACAGGGAAACTATGGCTACACCTTC.

This chain uses TRBV6-5 with TRBJ1-2, with 8 bases lining up with TRBD1. Germline trimming cut 6 bases from V and 7 bases from J; bases unmatched to any gene: 13. This CDR3 has 15 amino acids. Germline V lookup: CDR1 MNHEY, CDR2 SVGAGI. The CDR3 nucleotides are TGTGCCAGCAGGAGACGGACAGGGATATATAGTGGCTACACCTTC. It translates to CASRRRTGIYSGYTF.

The V and J genes are TRBV4-2 and TRBJ2-7, with TRBD1 identical over 11 bases. V lost 1 base and J lost 1; bases outside the gene matches: 3. CDR1 LGHNA and CDR2 YNFKEQ come from the germline V gene. There are 16 residues in the CDR3. CDR3 bases: TGTGCCAGCAGCCAAGCTGGGACAGGGGGTTCCTACGAGCAGTACTTC. It encodes CASSQAGTGGSYEQYF.

CDR3 sequence (DNA): TGTGCCAGCAGTGAGATGGGGGCGCGGGGGATGGTAGCTTTCTTT. The encoded protein is CASSEMGARGMVAFF. The V call is TRBV2, the J call TRBJ1-1; D may be TRBD1 (6 bases). Trimming left V 3 bases short and J 10 bases short, with 21 bases between. Germline V gives CDR1 SNHLY, CDR2 FYNNEI. This CDR3 has 15 residues.

This sequence joins TRBV6-6 and TRBJ2-1; 9 bases map to TRBD2. Germline V CDR1 and CDR2: MNHNY, SVGAGI (reference sequence). The V and J ends lost 0 bases and 16 bases, in that order; junction bases with no gene match: 4. The CDR3 consists of 12 residues. CDR3 region: CASSYSSGGLFF. CDR3 bases: TGTGCCAGCAGTTACTCGAGCGGGGGGCTATTCTTC.

This sequence joins TRBV12-5 and TRBJ1-3, with D uncertain. The CDR3 is made up of 14 amino acids. The V gene lost 7 bases and the J gene lost 1 base, with 11 bases spanning the gap. Per the germline V gene, CDR1 is LGHNT and CDR2 is FRNRAP. CDR3 nucleotide sequence: TGTGCTAGTGAAGAGGGAGTTTCTGGAAACACCATATATTTT. Its protein is CASEEGVSGNTIYF.

The V call is TRBV9, the J call TRBJ1-1; unclear D gene. Germline CDR1 is SGDLS and CDR2 is YYNGEE. The V end lost 0 bases, the J end lost 1 base, and 7 bases lay between the germline ends. The length of the CDR3 is 14 residues. CDR3: CASSVAPANTEAFF. DNA of the CDR3: TGTGCCAGCAGCGTAGCCCCAGCGAACACTGAAGCTTTCTTT.

The chain combines TRBV27 with TRBJ2-7, with a weak D call TRBD1 (5 bases). There are 16 residues in the CDR3. V was pared by 5 bases and J by 5 bases, with 22 bases between. Germline V gene data show CDR1 as MNHEY and CDR2 as SMNVEV (reference sequence). CDR3 amino acids: CASSPSGREGRDEQYF. In nucleotides, the CDR3 is TGTGCCAGCAGTCCCTCAGGCAGGGAAGGTAGAGACGAGCAGTACTTC.

J is TRBJ2-5 and V is TRBV30; D is undetermined. With 0 bases removed from V and 5 bases from J, the gap between germline ends came to 7 bases. This CDR3 comprises 12 residues. Germline V CDR1 and CDR2: GTSNPN, SVGIG (reference sequence). The CDR3 DNA follows: TGTGCCTGGAGTGTACGGCAGGAGACCCAGTACTTC. The encoded protein is CAWSVRQETQYF.

The CDR3 coding sequence is TGTGCCAGCAGTTTTGTACGGAATTCACCCCTCCACTTT. Translated: CASSFVRNSPLHF. The V call is TRBV12-3 or TRBV12-4, the J call TRBJ1-6; no clear D gene. The CDR3 length is 13 residues. V shed 3 bases and J shed 7 bases, with 7 bases lying between them.

The chain is built from TRBV7-8 and TRBJ1-2; tentative D call: TRBD1 (6 bases). V lost 5 bases and J lost 4, with 20 bases in between. Germline assignment: CDR1 SGHVS and CDR2 FQNEAQ. This CDR3 contains 16 residues. This chain's CDR3 is CASSLSGVQGSYGYTF. The CDR3 DNA reads as TGTGCCAGCAGCCTCTCCGGGGTACAGGGATCCTATGGCTACACCTTC.

The chain uses TRBV5-8 and TRBJ1-3; D possibly corresponds to TRBD1 (5 bases). CDR1 SGHTS and CDR2 YDEGEE come from the germline V gene. Trimming shortened V by 2 bases and J by 6 bases, and 15 bases separated the two germline ends. This CDR3 has 15 amino acids. CDR3 protein: CASSLRTGAINTIYF. CDR3 nucleotides: TGTGCCAGCAGCTTACGAACAGGAGCAATAAACACCATATATTTT.